The T cell receptor beta chain described here comes from a study of T-cell reconstitution after alpha-beta-depleted transplantation in children. This CDR3 has 13 amino acids. CDR1 and CDR2 (germline): DFQATT, SNEGSKA (reference sequence). Trimming removed 5 bases at V and 1 base at J, with 12 bases between. Unique molecular identifiers were incorporated into the prepared TCRbeta library. TCRdb reanalysed the PCR reads using MiXCR and keeps one entry per CDR3 protein. The sample has hundreds of thousands of distinct CDR3 sequences; around 17% are singletons. This clonotype was found many times. V gene TRBV20-1 combines with J gene TRBJ2-7; D is unresolved. The sequences come from PBMCs from the stem cell graft donor, collected from the stem cell graft. The clonotype comes from a human donor who donated a stem cell graft to a child with acute myeloid leukemia. This CDR3 is CSAVSIRSYEQYF. CDR3 bases: TGCAGTGCTGTCTCTATAAGGTCCTACGAGCAGTACTTC.